This T cell receptor (beta chain) was found in a study of blood T cell repertoires in COVID-19. For the study at large: Acute and convalescent COVID-19 specimens originated in the United States, Italy and Spain. The cDNA or gDNA used as material had been derived from T cells, B-cell-depleted T cells, or PBMCs.

Per the original data handling: Scientists estimated how many nucleated cells there were by amplifying reference gene primers. The assay was immunoSEQ multiplex PCR, and TCRdb's table has in-frame clones only and misses some. Clone size and the V and J calls come from that table; the DNA yielded D and trimming. The sample contains about 240,000 clones, roughly four fifths of which appear only once. CDR1 and CDR2 (germline): SGHTA, FQGNSA. Losses at the gene ends were 1 base for V and 4 bases for J; bases not matched to a gene: 2. The CDR3 covers 14 residues. The rearrangement joins TRBV7-2 to TRBJ1-2; TRBD1 agrees at 8 bases. The sequenced sample consisted of peripheral blood. This TCR was recovered from a woman older than 75 with acute or convalescent COVID-19. The CDR3 protein is CASSLVQGGYGYTF. CDR3 nucleotides: TGTGCCAGCAGCTTAGTACAGGGGGGCTATGGCTACACCTTC.